These 27 T cell receptor beta chains were all obtained from the same sample, sequenced in a study of HIV-infected patients and healthy controls. Alpha and beta constant-region primers primed reverse transcription of around 500 ng RNA. Alpha and beta chain libraries were made separately by chain-specific third strand synthesis with multiplexing indices. MiXCR, run by TCRdb on the 5' RACE reads, gives a single entry per CDR3 protein. The table has 15,000 to 20,000 distinct CDR3 sequences, about 8.5% seen once. Follow-up blood was drawn about 14 weeks, roughly three months, after antiretroviral therapy began. All unsorted peripheral T cells were captured because whole blood was used without fractionation. Source: blood, taken during antiretroviral therapy. The source is an adult with HIV infection.

This clonotype was detected ten times or more. V and J are TRBV7-2 and TRBJ2-7; 8 bases are a match to TRBD1. The CDR3 is 14 residues long. In germline, CDR1 is SGHTA, CDR2 FQGNSA. Trimming cost V 5 bases and J 3 bases; bases outside gene matches: 6. The CDR3, as DNA: TGTGCCAGCAGCCCTGGGACAGGTTTCTACGAGCAGTACTTC. Translation: CASSPGTGFYEQYF.

In its sample, this clonotype was seen many times. This CDR3 is CSADRDRDQPQHF. The CDR3 coding sequence is TGCAGTGCAGACCGGGACAGAGATCAGCCCCAGCATTTT. The gene calls are TRBV20-1 and TRBJ1-5; 7 bases agree with TRBD1. This CDR3 has 13 amino acids. The germline gives CDR1 DFQATT, CDR2 SNEGSKA (reference sequence). After removal of 6 bases from V and 5 bases from J, the junction contained 7 bases not matched to a gene.

There are many counts of this clonotype. The V call is TRBV12-3 or TRBV12-4, the J call TRBJ2-5; D is ambiguous. V was clipped by 5 bases and J by 0 bases, with 7 bases between them. This CDR3 has 13 amino acids. This CDR3 is CASSMGYQETQYF. CDR3 coding DNA: TGTGCCAGCAGTATGGGTTACCAAGAGACCCAGTACTTC.

This clonotype has a count of ten or more. J is TRBJ1-1 and V is TRBV19; 10 bases align to TRBD1. This CDR3 is built from 14 residues. J was trimmed by 5 bases and V by 7 bases; bases with no gene match: 7. The germline V gene encodes CDR1 LNHDA and CDR2 SQIVND (reference sequence). In nucleotides, the CDR3 is TGTGCCAGTACCTTAGGACAGGGGGGGACTGAAGCTTTCTTT. Protein sequence: CASTLGQGGTEAFF.

The sample holds many counts of this clonotype. The rearrangement uses TRBV30 and TRBJ1-2; TRBD1 is a possible D gene (5 bases). Per germline, CDR1 GTSNPN and CDR2 SVGIG (reference sequence). V lost 3 bases to trimming and J lost 10 bases, with 15 bases between them. The CDR3 is made up of 12 amino acids. DNA for the CDR3: TGTGCCTGGAGAAGGGTCGGGGACTACTACACCTTC. This codes for CAWRRVGDYYTF.

Ten or more counts support this clonotype. J is TRBJ2-1 and V is TRBV4-1; 8 bases are shared with TRBD2. CDR3 length equals 17 residues. The V gene's germline CDR1 is MGHRA and CDR2 YSYEKL. J lost 3 bases, V lost 0 bases, and 7 bases had no gene match. CDR3 in DNA: TGCGCCAGCAGCCAAGATGGAGCGGGGGCCTACTACAATGAGCAGTTCTTC. Its translation: CASSQDGAGAYYNEQFF.

In this sample, this clonotype turned up a few times. This chain connects TRBV15 to TRBJ1-5; a weak D match, TRBD1 (6 bases). Germline V gene sequence: CDR1 LNHNV, CDR2 YYDKDF (reference sequence). The CDR3 is 16 amino acids. Trimming shortened V by 4 bases and J by 4 bases, and 17 bases separated the two germline ends. CDR3 sequence (DNA): TGTGCCACCAGCATTCTTAAGGACAGTCCTAATCAGCCCCAGCATTTT. Amino acid sequence: CATSILKDSPNQPQHF.

The sample holds many counts of this clonotype. The J gene is TRBJ1-4, the V gene TRBV18, with 9 nucleotides matching TRBD1. V shed 0 bases, J shed 8 bases, and the junction held 4 bases outside the gene matches. The CDR3 length is 15 residues. CDR1 and CDR2 from the germline V gene are KGHSH and LQKENI. CDR3 region: CASSPPGQGSEKLFF. As DNA, the CDR3 is TGTGCCAGCTCACCACCGGGACAGGGATCAGAAAAACTGTTTTTT.

This chain joins TRBV3-1 and TRBJ1-5; D call uncertain. The CDR3 is 15 residues long. The germline V and J ends were trimmed by 0 bases and 3 bases, with 9 bases remaining between them. The germline V gene has CDR1 LGHDT and CDR2 YNNKEL (reference sequence). The CDR3 region is CASSQDSTYNQPQHF. CDR3 nucleotide sequence: TGTGCCAGCAGCCAAGATTCGACCTACAATCAGCCCCAGCATTTT.

This chain joins TRBV3-1 and TRBJ2-1; D might be TRBD1 or TRBD2, each matching 5 bases. The V gene lost 4 bases and the J gene lost 3 bases, with 10 bases spanning the gap. This CDR3 is 14 amino acids long. CDR1 LGHDT and CDR2 YNNKEL come from the germline V gene (reference sequence). The CDR3 coding sequence is TGTGCCAGCAGCCGGGGGAAACACTACAATGAGCAGTTCTTC. Translated, it gives CASSRGKHYNEQFF.

The table lists this clonotype with many counts. The chain combines TRBV27 with TRBJ2-7; D not resolved. Germline V gene data show CDR1 as MNHEY and CDR2 as SMNVEV (reference sequence). Trimming took off 4 bases at V and 1 base at J, with 11 bases between the two ends. This CDR3 has 14 residues. For the CDR3, the DNA is TGTGCCAGCAGTTCGGCAGTATATTCCTACGAGCAGTACTTC. It encodes CASSSAVYSYEQYF.

This chain uses TRBV30 with TRBJ1-2; D is perhaps TRBD1 (6 bases). Between the trimmed V and J ends, which lost 8 bases and 2 bases, there was a span of 9 bases. This CDR3 is built from 11 residues. Germline V gives CDR1 GTSNPN, CDR2 SVGIG (reference sequence). CDR3: CAGGGNYGYTF. The CDR3 DNA is TGTGCCGGGGGCGGAAACTATGGCTACACCTTC.

This clonotype was counted at least ten times. J is TRBJ2-2 and V is TRBV3-1; D is ambiguous. This CDR3 is built from 12 residues. The V gene's germline CDR1 is LGHDT and CDR2 YNNKEL (reference sequence). V was clipped by 0 bases and J by 4 bases, with 0 bases between them. CDR3 in DNA: TGTGCCAGCAGCCAAGACACCGGGGAGCTGTTTTTT. It translates to CASSQDTGELFF.

This clonotype was seen at least ten times. The chain joins TRBV30 to TRBJ2-1, with D perhaps TRBD2 (6 bases). Trimming shortened V by 4 bases and J by 10 bases, and 17 bases separated the two germline ends. The germline gives CDR1 GTSNPN, CDR2 SVGIG (reference sequence). The CDR3 is 13 amino acids. The CDR3 DNA sequence: TGTGCCTGGATGTCGCCTAACGGGGGAGAGCAGTTCTTC. Translating gives CAWMSPNGGEQFF.

In its sample, this clonotype was seen many times. V is TRBV10-2 and J is TRBJ2-1; D is possibly TRBD2 (7 bases). Trimming removed 3 bases from V and 5 bases from J, with 14 bases in between. Germline V gene sequence: CDR1 WSHSY, CDR2 SAAADI. This CDR3 is 15 amino acids long. This chain's CDR3 is CASSDEGGGNNEQFF. The CDR3 DNA follows: TGCGCCAGCAGTGATGAGGGAGGGGGAAACAATGAGCAGTTCTTC.

This clonotype was seen ten or more times. The chain has TRBV4-1 and TRBJ2-7; maybe TRBD1 (5 bases). V lost 4 bases to trimming and J lost 3 bases, with 19 bases between them. CDR3 length: 16 amino acids. In germline, CDR1 is MGHRA, CDR2 YSYEKL. The CDR3 DNA reads as TGCGCCAGCAGCCTCCTTCAGGGAAACGGCCTCTACGAGCAGTACTTC. This gives the protein CASSLLQGNGLYEQYF.

The table lists this clonotype with many counts. J is TRBJ1-1 and V is TRBV29-1; no clear D gene. Germline assignment: CDR1 SQVTM and CDR2 ANQGSEA. The CDR3 is 13 amino acids. Trimming took 5 bases from V and 0 from J, leaving 10 bases between them. CDR3 nucleotides: TGCAGCGTTCGAATGGGGTTGAACACTGAAGCTTTCTTT. Encoded protein: CSVRMGLNTEAFF. The full variable domain, with the rest looked up from reference TRBV29-1 and TRBJ1-1, is SAVISQKPSRDICQRGTSLTIQCQVDSQVTMMFWYRQQPGQSLTLIATANQGSEATYESGFVIDKFPISRPNLTFSTLTVSNMSPEDSSIYLCSVRMGLNTEAFFGQGTRLTVV.

Comment on this clonotype: One end of the junction does not line up with germline, which may come from a read error. The V gene is TRBV4-1, the J gene TRBJ2-2, with TRBD1 as a possible D gene (8 bases). This CDR3 comprises 17 residues. Germline assignment: CDR1 MGHRA and CDR2 YSYEKL. The CDR3 bases are TGCGCCAGCAGCCCTAGCGGCATACAGGGGGACACCGGGGAGCGGTTTTTT. Amino acid sequence: CASSPSGIQGDTGERFF.

At least ten counts were recorded for this clonotype. CDR3: CASSLGLGTDTQYF. The CDR3 DNA sequence: TGTGCCAGCAGCTTAGGGCTAGGGACAGATACGCAGTATTTT. The V call is TRBV7-9, the J call TRBJ2-3; D is uncertain. Trimming stripped 1 base from V and 3 bases from J, with 8 bases between. From germline, CDR1 is SEHNR and CDR2 FQNEAQ (reference sequence). This CDR3 region has 14 residues.

V gene TRBV5-1 combines with J gene TRBJ1-1; D is perhaps TRBD1 (5 bases). This CDR3 contains 15 residues. Trimming left V 0 bases short and J 0 bases short, with 9 bases between. The germline V gene encodes CDR1 SGHRS and CDR2 YFSETQ. CDR3 coding DNA: TGCGCCAGCAGCTTGGGGGGGATAATGAACACTGAAGCTTTCTTT. Translation gives CASSLGGIMNTEAFF.

CDR3 sequence (DNA): TGTGCCAGCAGTACCACCTCTCCCCTTACCTACGAGCAGTACTTC. Its translation is CASSTTSPLTYEQYF. This chain links TRBV28 with TRBJ2-7; no firm D call. The CDR3 runs 15 residues. The germline V gene has CDR1 MDHEN and CDR2 SYDVKM. V was clipped by 5 bases and J by 2 bases, with 16 bases between them.

This clonotype was seen many times. The V gene is TRBV20-1, the J gene TRBJ2-2; tentatively, D is TRBD1 or TRBD2 (5 bases each). This CDR3 is built from 14 residues. V shed 5 bases and J shed 2 bases, with 12 bases lying between them. CDR1 and CDR2 (germline): DFQATT, SNEGSKA (reference sequence). The chain's CDR3 is CSAPGTGNTGELFF. The CDR3 coding sequence is TGCAGTGCTCCCGGGACGGGTAACACCGGGGAGCTGTTTTTT.

This clonotype has just a few counts. The chain is built from TRBV30 and TRBJ2-4, with D uncertain. The CDR3 consists of 15 residues. Germline V gene lookup returns CDR1 GTSNPN and CDR2 SVGIG (reference sequence). V was clipped by 0 bases and J by 0 bases, with 9 bases between them. The CDR3 sequence: CAWSVDTLAKNIQYF. DNA of the CDR3: TGTGCCTGGAGTGTAGATACCCTAGCCAAAAACATTCAGTACTTC.

The table lists this clonotype with many counts. The V and J genes are TRBV28 and TRBJ2-4; 7 bases agree with TRBD1. The germline V gene encodes CDR1 MDHEN and CDR2 SYDVKM. V gave up 5 bases and J gave up 1 base; unmatched junction bases: 2. The length of the CDR3 is 14 residues. The CDR3 region is CASSQQGAKNIQYF. The CDR3 nucleotides read TGTGCCAGCAGTCAACAGGGGGCCAAAAACATTCAGTACTTC.

This clonotype was observed at least ten times. The chain joins TRBV3-1 to TRBJ1-5, with D unclear. The V end lost 1 base, the J end lost 4 bases, and 11 bases lay between the germline ends. CDR1 and CDR2 from the germline V gene are LGHDT and YNNKEL (reference sequence). The CDR3 length is 15 residues. CDR3 coding DNA: TGTGCCAGCAGCCAAGGTTCCGGAAGGAATCAGCCCCAGCATTTT. It encodes CASSQGSGRNQPQHF.

This clonotype was seen repeatedly, ten times or more. The genes are TRBV11-2 and TRBJ1-2; TRBD1 aligns across 7 bases. The trim removed 5 bases at V and 2 bases at J, leaving 8 bases unmatched. The CDR3 has 15 amino acids. Per germline, CDR1 SGHAT and CDR2 FQNNGV. CDR3 sequence reads: CASSPVTGINYGYTF. The CDR3 region has the DNA TGTGCCAGCAGCCCCGTGACAGGGATAAACTATGGCTACACCTTC.

The table lists this clonotype with many counts. The V and J genes are TRBV19 and TRBJ2-4; D is unclear. This CDR3 has 13 residues. Looked up from germline, CDR1 is LNHDA and CDR2 is SQIVND (reference sequence). The V gene lost 10 bases and the J gene lost 0 bases, with 10 bases spanning the gap. The CDR3 region has the DNA TGTGCCACTGCAGGTCTAGCCAAAAACATTCAGTACTTC. Its translation: CATAGLAKNIQYF.